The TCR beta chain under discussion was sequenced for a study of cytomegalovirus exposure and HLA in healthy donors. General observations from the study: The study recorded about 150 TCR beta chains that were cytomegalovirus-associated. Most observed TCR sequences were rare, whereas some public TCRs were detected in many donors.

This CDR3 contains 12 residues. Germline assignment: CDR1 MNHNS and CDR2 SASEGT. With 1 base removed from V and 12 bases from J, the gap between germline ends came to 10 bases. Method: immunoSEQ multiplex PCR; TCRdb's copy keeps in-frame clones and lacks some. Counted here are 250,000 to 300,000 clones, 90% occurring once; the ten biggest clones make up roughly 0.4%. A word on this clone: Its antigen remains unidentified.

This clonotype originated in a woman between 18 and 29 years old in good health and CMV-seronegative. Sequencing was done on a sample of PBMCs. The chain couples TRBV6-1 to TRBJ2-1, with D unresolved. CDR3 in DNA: TGTGCCAGCAGTGAAGTACCCCCAGGGCAGTTCTTC. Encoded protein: CASSEVPPGQFF.